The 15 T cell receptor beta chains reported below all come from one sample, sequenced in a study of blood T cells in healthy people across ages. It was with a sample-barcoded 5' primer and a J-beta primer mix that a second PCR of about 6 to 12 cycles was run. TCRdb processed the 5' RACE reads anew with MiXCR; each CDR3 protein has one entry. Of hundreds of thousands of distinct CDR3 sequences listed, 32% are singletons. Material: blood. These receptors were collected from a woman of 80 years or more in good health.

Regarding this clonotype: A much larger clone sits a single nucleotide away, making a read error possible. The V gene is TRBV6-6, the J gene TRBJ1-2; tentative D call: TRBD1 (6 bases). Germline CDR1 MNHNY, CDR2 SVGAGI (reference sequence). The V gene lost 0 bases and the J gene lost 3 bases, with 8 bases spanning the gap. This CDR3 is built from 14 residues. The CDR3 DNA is TGTGCCAGCAGTTACTCCTGGACAGACTATGGCTACACCTTC. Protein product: CASSYSWTDYGYTF.

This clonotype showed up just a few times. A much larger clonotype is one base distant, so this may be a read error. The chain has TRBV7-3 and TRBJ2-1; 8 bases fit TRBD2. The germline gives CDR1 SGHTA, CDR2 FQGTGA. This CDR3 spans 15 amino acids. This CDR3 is CACSSLRGGLNEQFF. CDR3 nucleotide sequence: TGTGCCTGCAGCTCCCTTCGGGGGGGCCTCAATGAGCAGTTCTTC. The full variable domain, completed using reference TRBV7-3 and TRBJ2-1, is GAGVSQTPSNKVTEKGKYVELRCDPISGHTALYWYRQSLGQGPEFLIYFQGTGAADDSGLPNDRFFAVRPEGSVSTLKIQRTERGDSAVYLCACSSLRGGLNEQFFGPGTRLTVL.

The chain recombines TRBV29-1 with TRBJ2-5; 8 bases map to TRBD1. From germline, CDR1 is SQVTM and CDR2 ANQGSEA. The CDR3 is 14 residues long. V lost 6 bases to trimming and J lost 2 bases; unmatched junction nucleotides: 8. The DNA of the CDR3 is TGCAGCGTCTCCGGGACAGGTAGACAAGAGACCCAGTACTTC. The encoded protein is CSVSGTGRQETQYF.

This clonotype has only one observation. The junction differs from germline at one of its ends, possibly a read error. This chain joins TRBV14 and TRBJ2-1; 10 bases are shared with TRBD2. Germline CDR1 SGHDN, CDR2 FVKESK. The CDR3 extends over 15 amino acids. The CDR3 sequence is CASSLSGGPYNEQVF. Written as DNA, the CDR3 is TGTGCCAGCAGCCTTAGCGGGGGGCCCTACAATGAGCAGGTCTTC.

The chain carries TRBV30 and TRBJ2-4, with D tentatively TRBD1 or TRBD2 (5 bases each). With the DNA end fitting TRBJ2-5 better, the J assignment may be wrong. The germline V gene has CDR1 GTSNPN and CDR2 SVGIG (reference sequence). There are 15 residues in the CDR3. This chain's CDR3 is CAWSGGGPYQETQYF. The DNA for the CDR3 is TGTGCCTGGAGTGGGGGCGGGCCTTATCAAGAGACCCAGTACTTC.

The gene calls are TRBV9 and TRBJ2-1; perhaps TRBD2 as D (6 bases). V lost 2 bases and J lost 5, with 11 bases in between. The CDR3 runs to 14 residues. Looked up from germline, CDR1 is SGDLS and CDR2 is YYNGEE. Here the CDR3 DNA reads TGTGCCAGCAGCGTGGGACGGGAGAACAATGAGCAGTTCTTC. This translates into CASSVGRENNEQFF.

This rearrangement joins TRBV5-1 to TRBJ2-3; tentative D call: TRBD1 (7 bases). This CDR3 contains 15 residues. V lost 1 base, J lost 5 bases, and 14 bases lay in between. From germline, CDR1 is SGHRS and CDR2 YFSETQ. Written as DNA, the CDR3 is TGCGCCAGCAGCTTGTGGACAGGAGGGGGAGATACGCAGTATTTT. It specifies CASSLWTGGGDTQYF.

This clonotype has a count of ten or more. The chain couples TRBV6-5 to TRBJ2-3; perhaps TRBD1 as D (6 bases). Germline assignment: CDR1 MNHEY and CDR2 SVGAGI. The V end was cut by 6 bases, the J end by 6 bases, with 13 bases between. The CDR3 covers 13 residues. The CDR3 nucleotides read TGTGCCAGCAGGGAAACAGGGACGGATACGCAGTATTTT. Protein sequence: CASRETGTDTQYF.

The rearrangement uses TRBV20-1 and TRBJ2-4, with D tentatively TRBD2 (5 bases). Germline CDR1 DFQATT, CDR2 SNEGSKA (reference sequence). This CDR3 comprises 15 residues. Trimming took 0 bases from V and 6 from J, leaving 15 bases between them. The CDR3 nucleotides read TGCAGTGCTAGAGATACTAGGGCGCAAAGAAACATTCAGTACTTC. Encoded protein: CSARDTRAQRNIQYF.

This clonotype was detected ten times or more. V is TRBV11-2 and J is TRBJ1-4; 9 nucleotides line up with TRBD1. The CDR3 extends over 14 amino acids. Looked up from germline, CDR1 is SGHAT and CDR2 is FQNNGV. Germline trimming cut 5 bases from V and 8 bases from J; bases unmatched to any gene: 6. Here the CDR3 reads CASSPGTGYEKLFF. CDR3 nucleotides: TGTGCCAGCAGCCCCGGGACAGGGTACGAAAAACTGTTTTTT.

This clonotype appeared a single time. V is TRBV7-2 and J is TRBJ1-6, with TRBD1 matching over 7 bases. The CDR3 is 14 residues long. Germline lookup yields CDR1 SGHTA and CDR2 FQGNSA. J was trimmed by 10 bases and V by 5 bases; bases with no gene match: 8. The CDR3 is CASSPRDSISPLHF. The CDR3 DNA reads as TGTGCCAGCAGCCCGAGGGACAGCATCTCACCCCTCCACTTT. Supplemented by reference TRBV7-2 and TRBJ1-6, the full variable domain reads GAGVSQSPSNKVTEKGKDVELRCDPISGHTALYWYRQSLGQGLEFLIYFQGNSAPDKSGLPSDRFSAERTGGSVSTLTIQRTQQEDSAVYLCASSPRDSISPLHFGNGTRLTVT.

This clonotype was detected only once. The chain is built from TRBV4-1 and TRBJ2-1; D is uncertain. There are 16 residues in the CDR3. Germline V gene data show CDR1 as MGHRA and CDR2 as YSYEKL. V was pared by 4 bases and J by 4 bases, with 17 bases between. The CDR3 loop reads CASSLKPRPKYNEQFF. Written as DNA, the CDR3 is TGCGCCAGCAGCCTTAAACCACGACCTAAATACAATGAGCAGTTCTTC.

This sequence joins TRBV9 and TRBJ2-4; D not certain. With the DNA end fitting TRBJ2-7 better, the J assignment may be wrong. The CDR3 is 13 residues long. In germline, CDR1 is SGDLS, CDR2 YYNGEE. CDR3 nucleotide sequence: TGTGCCAGCAGCCCCTCCCCATGGGACGAGCAGTACTTC. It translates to CASSPSPWDEQYF.

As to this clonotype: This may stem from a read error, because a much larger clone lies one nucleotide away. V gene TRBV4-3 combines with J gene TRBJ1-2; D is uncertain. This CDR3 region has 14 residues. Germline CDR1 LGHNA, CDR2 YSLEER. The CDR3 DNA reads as TGCACCAGCAGCCACCCCTTGGGTAACTATGGCTACACCTTC. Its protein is CTSSHPLGNYGYTF.

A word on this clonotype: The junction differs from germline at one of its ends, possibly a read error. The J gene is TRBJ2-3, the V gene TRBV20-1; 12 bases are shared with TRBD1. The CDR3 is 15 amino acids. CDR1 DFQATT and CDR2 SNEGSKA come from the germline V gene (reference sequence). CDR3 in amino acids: CSASRGQGARDTQYF. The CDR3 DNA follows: TGTAGTGCTAGTCGGGGACAGGGGGCGCGGGATACGCAGTATTTT.